The 18 T cell receptor beta chains below all came from one sample that was sequenced in a study of neoadjuvant anti-PD-1 for oral cavity cancer listed by TCRdb under 2021. The sample's time point, from its label and the paper: after neoadjuvant nivolumab, at surgical resection. Libraries were built with the immunoSEQ multiplex PCR assay. TCRdb re-hosts the immuneACCESS table, in-frame sequences only. Its copies lack some clones; in the studies checked, an unresolved V gene accounts for under half of them, and the cause for the rest is not known. The sample contains 55,000 to 80,000 clones, roughly 90% of them found a single time. The top ten clonotypes cover 2.5% to 3% of the sample. Sample: PBMCs, taken after nivolumab (anti-PD-1) treatment. The receptors stem from a person aged 35-80 years with oral cavity squamous cell carcinoma.

The chain links TRBV5-4 to TRBJ2-1, with unresolved D. Trimming cost V 2 bases and J 9 bases, with 12 bases left between them. Germline values: CDR1 SGHNT, CDR2 YYREEE (reference sequence). This CDR3 region has 13 residues. Here the CDR3 reads CASSFSRHPEQFF. CDR3 nucleotides: TGTGCCAGCAGCTTCTCTAGGCACCCTGAGCAGTTCTTC. The full variable domain, completed using reference TRBV5-4 and TRBJ2-1, is ETGVTQSPTHLIKTRGQQVTLRCSSQSGHNTVSWYQQALGQGPQFIFQYYREEENGRGNFPPRFSGLQFPNYSSELNVNALELDDSALYLCASSFSRHPEQFFGPGTRLTVL.

The V gene is TRBV5-1, the J gene TRBJ1-1, with D uncertain. The CDR3 spans 15 residues. V was pared by 1 base and J by 0 bases, with 10 bases between. Germline lookup yields CDR1 SGHRS and CDR2 YFSETQ. Here the CDR3 reads CASSLYPWMNTEAFF. The CDR3 DNA reads TGCGCCAGCAGCTTGTACCCCTGGATGAACACTGAAGCTTTCTTT.

The chain has TRBV9 and TRBJ2-5, with a weak D call TRBD2 (6 bases). The CDR3 has 15 amino acids. Looked up from germline, CDR1 is SGDLS and CDR2 is YYNGEE. V lost 1 base, J lost 0 bases, and 10 bases lay in between. Here the CDR3 reads CASSVNAGHQETQYF. The CDR3 DNA reads TGTGCCAGCAGCGTAAACGCGGGGCACCAAGAGACCCAGTACTTC.

The rearrangement joins TRBV4-1 to TRBJ1-6; D gene ambiguous. Germline assignment: CDR1 MGHRA and CDR2 YSYEKL. The V end was cut by 3 bases, the J end by 12 bases, with 9 bases between. There are 12 residues in the CDR3. CDR3 sequence: CASSHTGEPLHF. CDR3 nucleotide sequence: TGCGCCAGCAGCCACACCGGGGAACCCCTCCACTTT.

The chain carries TRBV30 and TRBJ1-5, with D tentatively TRBD1 (6 bases). The V and J ends lost 5 bases and 7 bases respectively, with 15 bases between them. Germline lookup yields CDR1 GTSNPN and CDR2 SVGIG (reference sequence). The CDR3 is made up of 13 amino acids. DNA for the CDR3: TGTGCCTGGGGCCTGGGGGCGGGACAGCCCCAGCATTTT. Translating gives CAWGLGAGQPQHF.

This chain links TRBV10-2 with TRBJ1-3; D gene ambiguous. Germline V gives CDR1 WSHSY, CDR2 SAAADI. Trimming pared 2 bases from V and 4 bases from J, leaving 9 bases between. The CDR3 loop spans 14 amino acids. The CDR3 DNA reads as TGCGCCAGCAGTGAGAATTTCCCCGGAAACACCATATATTTT. Its protein is CASSENFPGNTIYF.

The gene calls are TRBV7-8 and TRBJ2-1, with a tentative D call TRBD1 (5 bases). Trimming removed 5 bases at V and 9 bases at J, with 20 bases between. The CDR3 consists of 15 residues. Germline values: CDR1 SGHVS, CDR2 FQNEAQ. The CDR3 protein is CASSRTLQAQGEQFF. CDR3 DNA sequence: TGTGCCAGCAGCCGCACGTTGCAAGCCCAGGGTGAGCAGTTCTTC.

V and J are TRBV30 and TRBJ2-5; D unclear. Per germline, CDR1 GTSNPN and CDR2 SVGIG (reference sequence). This CDR3 spans 13 amino acids. V was shortened by 0 bases and J by 4 bases, with 9 bases between the two germline ends. The CDR3 coding sequence is TGTGCCTGGAGTGTAGCTGTGATAGAGACCCAGTACTTC. Translation: CAWSVAVIETQYF. The full variable domain, completed using reference TRBV30 and TRBJ2-5, is SQTIHQWPATLVQPVGSPLSLECTVEGTSNPNLYWYRQAAGRGLQLLFYSVGIGQISSEVPQNLSASRPQDRQFILSSKKLLLSDSGFYLCAWSVAVIETQYFGPGTRLLVL.

This clone was detected only once. The chain recombines TRBV29-1 with TRBJ2-4, with D possibly being TRBD1 or TRBD2 (6 bases each). CDR1 is SQVTM and CDR2 is ANQGSEA in the germline V gene. The CDR3 runs 14 residues. The V end was cut by 3 bases, the J end by 2 bases, with 11 bases between. This CDR3 reads CSVDKGGSKNIQYF. CDR3 bases: TGCAGCGTTGATAAAGGGGGGTCCAAAAACATTCAGTACTTC. The whole variable domain, remainder taken from reference TRBV29-1 and TRBJ2-4, is SAVISQKPSRDICQRGTSLTIQCQVDSQVTMMFWYRQQPGQSLTLIATANQGSEATYESGFVIDKFPISRPNLTFSTLTVSNMSPEDSSIYLCSVDKGGSKNIQYFGAGTRLSVL.

V and J are TRBV30 and TRBJ2-6; D possibly matches TRBD1 or TRBD2 (5 bases each). There are 14 residues in the CDR3. V lost 5 bases and J lost 0, with 8 bases in between. CDR1 GTSNPN and CDR2 SVGIG come from the germline V gene (reference sequence). The CDR3 loop reads CAWGTASGANVLTF. The CDR3 coding sequence is TGTGCCTGGGGGACGGCCTCTGGGGCCAACGTCCTGACTTTC.

This clone has a single count. The chain carries TRBV15 and TRBJ2-7; D might be TRBD1 or TRBD2, each matching 6 bases. The CDR3 has 13 amino acids. V was clipped by 1 base and J by 5 bases, with 9 bases between them. Germline CDR1 reads LNHNV; CDR2 reads YYDKDF (reference sequence). CDR3 DNA: TGTGCCACCAGCAGAGGGGGGGCGAACGAGCAGTACTTC. This encodes CATSRGGANEQYF.

V and J are TRBV7-2 and TRBJ2-6; D possibly matches TRBD1 or TRBD2 (5 bases each). Per germline, CDR1 SGHTA and CDR2 FQGNSA. This CDR3 region has 17 residues. Deletions cut 1 base from V and 5 bases from J, with 15 bases between. This chain's CDR3 is CASSLDGTFLRANVLTF. The CDR3 DNA reads TGTGCCAGCAGCTTAGATGGGACGTTCCTCCGGGCCAACGTCCTGACTTTC.

This chain joins TRBV6-5 and TRBJ2-7, with 7 bases identical to TRBD2. J was trimmed by 2 bases and V by 0 bases; bases with no gene match: 4. The germline gives CDR1 MNHEY, CDR2 SVGAGI. The CDR3 has 15 amino acids. The CDR3 coding sequence is TGTGCCAGCAGTTACTCGAGGGCGGGGGCCTACGAGCAGTACTTC. This encodes CASSYSRAGAYEQYF.

The CDR3 reads CASVGGGYGYTF. The CDR3 nucleotides are TGTGCCAGCGTCGGGGGTGGCTATGGCTACACCTTC. The chain recombines TRBV6-6 with TRBJ1-2; tentatively, D is TRBD1 (5 bases). Germline V gives CDR1 MNHNY, CDR2 SVGAGI (reference sequence). This CDR3 is 12 amino acids long. The germline V and J ends were trimmed by 8 bases and 4 bases, with 11 bases remaining between them.

In DNA, the CDR3 is TGTGCCAGCAGTTACTCGAAAGGGGTTCTGAACACTGAAGCTTTCTTT. This codes for CASSYSKGVLNTEAFF. The chain links TRBV6-5 to TRBJ1-1; D is possibly TRBD1 (5 bases). The CDR3 runs 16 residues. The ends were cut back, 0 bases at V and 0 bases at J, with 11 bases in the middle. Germline V lookup: CDR1 MNHEY, CDR2 SVGAGI.

The rearrangement uses TRBV7-6 and TRBJ2-1, with 14 bases matching TRBD2. The CDR3 totals 22 residues. Germline loops: CDR1 SGHVS, CDR2 FNYEAQ. The V segment lost 3 bases and the J segment 5 bases; nucleotides outside the gene matches: 21. Here the CDR3 DNA reads TGTGCCAGCAGCTTTTGGGCCTACGTGACTAGCGGGGGGGCTTTTGGGGACAATGAGCAGTTCTTC. Residues: CASSFWAYVTSGGAFGDNEQFF.

The rearrangement joins TRBV29-1 to TRBJ2-7; the D gene could be TRBD1 or TRBD2 (7 bases each). The germline gives CDR1 SQVTM, CDR2 ANQGSEA. The length of the CDR3 is 13 residues. Trimming removed 5 bases from V and 3 bases from J, with 14 bases in between. The CDR3 is CSVRQGGGYEQYF. Written as DNA, the CDR3 is TGCAGCGTTAGACAGGGCGGGGGCTACGAGCAGTACTTC.

V gene TRBV5-5 combines with J gene TRBJ2-7; tentatively, D is TRBD1 or TRBD2 (6 bases each). The CDR3 is made up of 14 amino acids. The V end was cut by 0 bases, the J end by 5 bases, with 12 bases between. Germline CDR1 reads SGHKS; CDR2 reads YYEKEE (reference sequence). This CDR3 reads CASSLAWGADEQYF. The CDR3 DNA is TGTGCCAGCAGCTTGGCGTGGGGGGCAGACGAGCAGTACTTC.